This T cell receptor (beta chain) was captured in a study of early T cells in non-severe SARS-CoV-2 infection (dated by TCRdb to 2020 to 2022). Regarding the research as a whole: TCR sequencing used bulk RNA from unsorted whole blood, so alpha and beta chains could not be paired.

Comments on this clonotype: Its antigen is currently not known. A much larger clonotype is one base distant, so this may be a read error.

Set within a cohort of healthcare workers in London, UK, this nested case-control study involved weekly PCR testing of nasopharyngeal swabs along with blood sampling. Healthcare workers were recruited during the week of the UK lockdown, between 23 and 31 March 2020, and followed weekly for up to about 16 weeks. CDR3 length: 13 amino acids, cysteine to phenylalanine. CDR3 DNA is the only sequence kept; it has 39 bases, read in frame from the first base. CDR1 PRHDT and CDR2 FYEKMQ are derived from the germline V gene (reference sequence). Results and caveats for the whole study, not just this receptor: VDJdb matching was skewed toward anti-spike CD8 responses, so virus-specific expansions were likely underestimated and private and CD4 specificities were missed.

Libraries were made using 5' RACE. The sequencing machine was a NextSeq 500. The TCR library protocol attached unique molecular identifiers to individual cDNA molecules to correct for sequencing error and PCR bias. TCR alpha and beta chains were both sequenced, and the abundances of alpha and beta sequences in each sample were closely correlated with each other. As for the authors' bioinformatics: V gene, J gene and CDR3 annotation of TCR sequences was performed with Decombinator V4. Expanded TCRs were defined as changing significantly between any two time points under a Poisson model with p below 0.0001. TCR abundances were normalised to the total number of TCRs sequenced per sample and were expressed as counts per million. MAIT TCRs were defined by TRAV1-2 paired with TRAJ12, TRAJ20 or TRAJ33, and iNKT TCRs by TRAV10 paired with TRAJ18. VDJdb, accessed on 1 November 2021, was searched for TCRs annotated for CMV, EBV and SARS-CoV-2, and TCRs annotated for more than one antigen were excluded. The public reads were run again by TCRdb, first through fastp at Q25 and then through MiXCR, and only productive beta chains were kept. Each entry merges the rows of one CDR3 protein and shows their most common DNA and genes. The V and J calls were not made by the authors but by TCRdb's processing. The sample table holds some 27,000 distinct CDR3 sequences, of which about 4.7% were seen once. The ten biggest clones cover 10% of the sample.

The TCR originated in an adult who was a healthcare worker with PCR-confirmed SARS-CoV-2 infection or an uninfected control (not recorded which). The sample was whole blood. The V and J genes are TRBV13 and TRBJ2-7; the D segment could be TRBD2, given 6 matching bases. The nucleotide sequence is given as TGTGTCAGCAGCTTAGTACTAGCCTCAGAGCAGTACTTC. Its coded protein is CVSSLVLASEQYF.